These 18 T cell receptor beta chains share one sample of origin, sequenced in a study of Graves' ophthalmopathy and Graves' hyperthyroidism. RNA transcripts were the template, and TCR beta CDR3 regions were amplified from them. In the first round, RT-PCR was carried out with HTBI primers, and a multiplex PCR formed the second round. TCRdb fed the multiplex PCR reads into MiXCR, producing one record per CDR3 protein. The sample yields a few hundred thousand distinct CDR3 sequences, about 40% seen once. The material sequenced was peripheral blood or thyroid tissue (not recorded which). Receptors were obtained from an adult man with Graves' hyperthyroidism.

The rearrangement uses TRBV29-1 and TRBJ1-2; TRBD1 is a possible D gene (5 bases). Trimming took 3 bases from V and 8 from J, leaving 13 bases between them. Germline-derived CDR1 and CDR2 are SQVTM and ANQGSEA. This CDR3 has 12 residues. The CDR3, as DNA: TGCAGCGTTGACGGTGTGGGGGGGGGCTACACCTTC. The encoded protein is CSVDGVGGGYTF.

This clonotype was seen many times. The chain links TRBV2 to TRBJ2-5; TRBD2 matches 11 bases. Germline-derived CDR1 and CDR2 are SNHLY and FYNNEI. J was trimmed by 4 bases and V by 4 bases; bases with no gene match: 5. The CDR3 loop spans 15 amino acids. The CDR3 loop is CASSGGGLAGETQYF. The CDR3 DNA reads TGTGCCAGCAGTGGGGGAGGACTAGCGGGAGAGACCCAGTACTTC.

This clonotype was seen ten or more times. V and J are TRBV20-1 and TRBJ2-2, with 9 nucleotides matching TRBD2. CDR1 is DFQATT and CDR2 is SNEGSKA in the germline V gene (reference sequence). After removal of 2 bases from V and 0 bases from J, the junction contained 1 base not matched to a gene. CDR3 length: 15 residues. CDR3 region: CSARLAGTNTGELFF. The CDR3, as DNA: TGCAGTGCTAGACTAGCGGGGACGAACACCGGGGAGCTGTTTTTT.

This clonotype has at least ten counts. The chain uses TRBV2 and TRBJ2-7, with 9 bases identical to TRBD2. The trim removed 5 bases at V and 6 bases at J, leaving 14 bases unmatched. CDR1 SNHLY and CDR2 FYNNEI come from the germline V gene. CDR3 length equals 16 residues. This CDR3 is CASSSSLAGGPSEQYF. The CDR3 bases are TGTGCCAGCAGTTCCTCCCTTGCGGGGGGGCCGAGCGAGCAGTACTTC.

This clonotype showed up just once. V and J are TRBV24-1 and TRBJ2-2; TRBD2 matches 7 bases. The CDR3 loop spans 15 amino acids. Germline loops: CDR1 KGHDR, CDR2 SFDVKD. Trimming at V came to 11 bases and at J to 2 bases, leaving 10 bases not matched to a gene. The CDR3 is CASSPTSANTGELFF. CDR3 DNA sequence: TGTGCCAGCTCACCAACTAGCGCTAACACCGGGGAGCTGTTTTTT.

Here the CDR3 DNA reads TGTGCCAGCTCACCACCCAGGCACTATGGCTACACCTTC. Amino acids: CASSPPRHYGYTF. The chain is built from TRBV18 and TRBJ1-2; D is undetermined. V lost 0 bases and J lost 3, with 5 bases in between. The CDR3 sequence is 13 residues long. CDR1 KGHSH and CDR2 LQKENI come from the germline V gene.

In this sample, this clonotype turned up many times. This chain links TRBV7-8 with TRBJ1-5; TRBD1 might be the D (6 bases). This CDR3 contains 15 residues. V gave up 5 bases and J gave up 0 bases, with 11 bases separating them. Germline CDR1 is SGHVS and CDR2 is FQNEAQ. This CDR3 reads CASSPGEDSNQPQHF. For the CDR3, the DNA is TGTGCCAGCAGCCCAGGGGAGGATAGCAATCAGCCCCAGCATTTT.

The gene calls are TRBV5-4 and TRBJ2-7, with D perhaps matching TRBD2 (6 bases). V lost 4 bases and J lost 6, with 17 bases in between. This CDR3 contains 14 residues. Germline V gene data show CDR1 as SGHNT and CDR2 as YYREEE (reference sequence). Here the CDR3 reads CASSLIDKGGEQYF. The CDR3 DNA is TGTGCCAGCAGCCTGATAGACAAGGGAGGCGAGCAGTACTTC.

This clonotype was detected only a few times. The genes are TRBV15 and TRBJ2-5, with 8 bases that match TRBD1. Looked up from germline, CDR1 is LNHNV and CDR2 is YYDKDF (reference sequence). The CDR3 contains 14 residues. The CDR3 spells CARPDRVGQETQYF. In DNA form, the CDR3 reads TGTGCTAGACCGGACAGGGTAGGCCAAGAGACCCAGTACTTC.

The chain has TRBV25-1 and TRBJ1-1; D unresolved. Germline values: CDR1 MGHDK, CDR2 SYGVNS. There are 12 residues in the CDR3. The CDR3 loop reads CARGGEHTEAFF. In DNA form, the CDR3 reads TGTGCTAGAGGTGGAGAACACACTGAAGCTTTCTTT.

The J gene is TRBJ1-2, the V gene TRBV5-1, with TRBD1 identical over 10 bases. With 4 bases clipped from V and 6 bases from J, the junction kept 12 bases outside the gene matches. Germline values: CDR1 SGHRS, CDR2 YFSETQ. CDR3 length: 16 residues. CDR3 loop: CASSVETGTGVNGYTF. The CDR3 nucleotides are TGCGCCAGCAGCGTGGAGACCGGGACAGGGGTAAATGGCTACACCTTC.

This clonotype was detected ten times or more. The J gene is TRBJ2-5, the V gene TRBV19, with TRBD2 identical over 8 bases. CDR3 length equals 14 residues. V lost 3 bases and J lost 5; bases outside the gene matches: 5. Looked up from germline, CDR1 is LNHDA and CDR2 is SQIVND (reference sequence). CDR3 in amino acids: CASSIPGGFETQYF. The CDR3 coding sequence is TGTGCCAGTAGTATCCCGGGAGGGTTCGAGACCCAGTACTTC.

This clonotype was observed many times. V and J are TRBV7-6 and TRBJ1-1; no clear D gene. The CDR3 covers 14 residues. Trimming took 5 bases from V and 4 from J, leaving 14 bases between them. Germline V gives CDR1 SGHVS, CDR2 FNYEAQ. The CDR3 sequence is CASSPLRRGTEAFF. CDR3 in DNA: TGTGCCAGCAGCCCCCTCCGGCGGGGCACTGAAGCTTTCTTT.

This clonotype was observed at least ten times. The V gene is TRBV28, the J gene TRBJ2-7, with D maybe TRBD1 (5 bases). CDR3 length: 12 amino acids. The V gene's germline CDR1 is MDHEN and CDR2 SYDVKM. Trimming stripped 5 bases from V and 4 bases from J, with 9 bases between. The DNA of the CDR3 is TGTGCCAGCAGTCAACACAGGTACGAGCAGTACTTC. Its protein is CASSQHRYEQYF.

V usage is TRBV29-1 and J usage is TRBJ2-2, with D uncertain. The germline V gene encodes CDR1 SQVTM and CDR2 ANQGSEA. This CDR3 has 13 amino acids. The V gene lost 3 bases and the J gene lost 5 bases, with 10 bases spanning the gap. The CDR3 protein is CSVDHYPTGELFF. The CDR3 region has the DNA TGCAGCGTTGATCACTACCCTACCGGGGAGCTGTTTTTT.

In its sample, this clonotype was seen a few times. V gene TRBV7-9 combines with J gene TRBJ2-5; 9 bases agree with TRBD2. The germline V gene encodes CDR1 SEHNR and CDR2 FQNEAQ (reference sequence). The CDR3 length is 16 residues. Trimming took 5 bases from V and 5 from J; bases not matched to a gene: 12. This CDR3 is CASSLPVAGEVETQYF. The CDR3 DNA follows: TGTGCCAGCAGCCTCCCGGTAGCGGGAGAGGTGGAGACCCAGTACTTC. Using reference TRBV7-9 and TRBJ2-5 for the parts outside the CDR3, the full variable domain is DTGVSQNPRHKITKRGQNVTFRCDPISEHNRLYWYRQTLGQGPEFLTYFQNEAQLEKSRLLSDRFSAERPKGSFSTLEIQRTEQGDSAMYLCASSLPVAGEVETQYFGPGTRLLVL.

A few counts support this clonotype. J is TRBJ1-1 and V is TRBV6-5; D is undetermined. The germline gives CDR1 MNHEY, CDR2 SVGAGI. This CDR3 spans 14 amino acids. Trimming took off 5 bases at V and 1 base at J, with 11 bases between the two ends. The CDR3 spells CASSESRRNTEAFF. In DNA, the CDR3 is TGTGCCAGCAGTGAATCCAGGAGGAACACTGAAGCTTTCTTT.

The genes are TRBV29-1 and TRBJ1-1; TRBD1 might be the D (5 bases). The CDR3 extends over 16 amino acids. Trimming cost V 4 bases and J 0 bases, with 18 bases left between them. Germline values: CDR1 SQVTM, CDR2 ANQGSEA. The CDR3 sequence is CSVVITGGSLNTEAFF. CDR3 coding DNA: TGCAGCGTTGTCATAACCGGGGGGTCATTGAACACTGAAGCTTTCTTT.